Listed below are T cell receptor beta chains from one sample, sequenced in a study of blood T cell repertoires in COVID-19. TCRdb's table, derived via immunoSEQ multiplex PCR, lists solely in-frame clones and lacks some. The sample contains around 78,000 clones, 82% of which appear only once. Sequencing was done on a sample of peripheral blood. The receptors were gathered from a human donor in a cohort sampled during active COVID-19. Both conserved end residues are part of each CDR3. D genes are given only for firm matches. Expanded clones get a size class; other rows say once, few or many, or leave the size out.

CDR3,DNA,J,size,D,V
CASSPTGGLAKQYF,TGTGCCAGCTCACCGACAGGGGGTTTGGCGAAGCAGTACTTC,TRBJ2-7,NA,TRBD1,TRBV18
CASSYSDRHYEQYF,TGTGCCAGCAGTTATTCAGACAGACATTACGAGCAGTACTTC,TRBJ2-7,NA,NA,TRBV6-6
CASSMRPQGTQYF,TGTGCCAGTAGTATGCGGCCCCAAGGCACGCAGTATTTT,TRBJ2-3,NA,NA,TRBV19
CAWSSGSYEQYF,TGTGCCTGGAGTTCGGGCTCCTACGAGCAGTACTTC,TRBJ2-7,large,NA,TRBV30
CASSPTRDIYGYTF,TGTGCCAGCAGCCCAACCCGGGACATCTATGGCTACACCTTC,TRBJ1-2,NA,NA,TRBV5-4
CASSQETSGQETQYF,TGTGCCAGCAGCCAAGAAACTAGCGGCCAAGAGACCCAGTACTTC,TRBJ2-5,NA,TRBD2,TRBV4-2
CASSSPGANTEAFF,TGTGCCAGCAGCTCGCCTGGGGCGAACACTGAAGCTTTCTTT,TRBJ1-1,NA,NA,TRBV5-6
CAWSGQSGNTIYF,TGTGCCTGGAGTGGTCAGTCTGGAAACACCATATATTTT,TRBJ1-3,once,NA,TRBV30
CASSQQGYSGNTIYF,TGTGCCAGCAGCCAACAGGGCTACTCTGGAAACACCATATATTTT,TRBJ1-3,NA,NA,TRBV7-6
CSVDPDLAGETQYF,TGCAGCGTTGACCCGGACTTGGCGGGGGAGACCCAGTACTTC,TRBJ2-5,NA,NA,TRBV29-1
CASSVVGGFTDTQYF,TGTGCCAGCAGCGTAGTCGGGGGATTCACAGATACGCAGTATTTT,TRBJ2-3,NA,NA,TRBV9
CASSHQNYEQYF,TGTGCCAGCAGCCACCAGAACTACGAGCAGTACTTC,TRBJ2-7,NA,NA,TRBV3-1/TRBV3-2
CASSQVDSRFGYTF,TGTGCCAGCAGCCAAGTGGACAGTCGTTTCGGCTACACCTTC,TRBJ1-2,NA,NA,TRBV3-1/TRBV3-2
CASSAGLAGSETQYF,TGTGCCAGCAGCGCCGGGCTAGCGGGGTCAGAGACCCAGTACTTC,TRBJ2-5,NA,TRBD2,TRBV2
CASSQDRRQTYEQYF,TGCGCCAGCAGCCAAGATCGGAGACAGACCTACGAGCAGTACTTC,TRBJ2-7,NA,NA,TRBV4-1
CASHLGGQINF,TGTGCCAGCCACCTCGGAGGACAGATTAACTTC,TRBJ2-4,NA,NA,TRBV3-1/TRBV3-2
CASSERGGNIYEQYF,TGTGCCAGCAGTGAACGGGGGGGCAATATCTACGAGCAGTACTTC,TRBJ2-7,NA,TRBD2,TRBV6-1
CASSQGLRGIGEQYF,TGTGCCAGCAGCCAAGGGCTCAGGGGGATCGGAGAGCAGTACTTC,TRBJ2-7,NA,TRBD1,TRBV3-1/TRBV3-2
CASSFGGEAYGYTF,TGTGCCAGCAGCTTTGGGGGGGAGGCCTATGGCTACACCTTC,TRBJ1-2,NA,NA,TRBV11-3
CTAGKVPYEQYF,TGTACCGCAGGGAAGGTCCCCTACGAGCAGTACTTC,TRBJ2-7,once,NA,TRBV6-5
CASSYEFGTSETQYF,TGCGCCAGCAGCTATGAGTTCGGGACAAGCGAGACCCAGTACTTC,TRBJ2-5,NA,NA,TRBV5-1
CASSYDRQGGHEQYF,TGTGCCAGCAGTTACGATCGACAGGGGGGTCACGAGCAGTACTTC,TRBJ2-7,NA,TRBD1,TRBV6-2/TRBV6-3
CASSRGTGKGYEQYF,TGTGCCAGTAGTAGAGGGACAGGGAAAGGGTACGAGCAGTACTTC,TRBJ2-7,once,TRBD1,TRBV19
CASSSQETQYF,TGTGCCAGCAGTAGTCAAGAGACCCAGTACTTC,TRBJ2-5,NA,NA,TRBV5-4
CASSARTGYEQYF,TGCGCCAGCAGCGCCCGGACAGGTTACGAGCAGTACTTC,TRBJ2-7,NA,TRBD1,TRBV5-1
CASSKEAGGRLDQPQHF,TGTGCCAGCAGCAAAGAGGCAGGGGGCCGCCTCGATCAGCCCCAGCATTTT,TRBJ1-5,NA,NA,TRBV21-1
CASSLGTVSGNTIYF,TGTGCCAGCAGCTTGGGGACAGTCTCTGGAAACACCATATATTTT,TRBJ1-3,once,NA,TRBV5-8
CASSYEEGITEAFF,TGTGCCAGCAGTTATGAGGAGGGAATCACTGAAGCTTTCTTT,TRBJ1-1,NA,NA,TRBV6-2/TRBV6-3
CASSPFGQGAAGANVLTF,TGTGCCAGCAGCCCGTTTGGACAGGGGGCGGCAGGGGCCAACGTCCTGACTTTC,TRBJ2-6,NA,TRBD1,TRBV14
CASSTGLAVTDTQYF,TGTGCCAGCAGCACCGGACTAGCCGTCACAGATACGCAGTATTTT,TRBJ2-3,NA,TRBD2,TRBV7-2
CASSLPSRSYEQYF,TGTGCCAGCAGTCTACCGAGCCGCTCCTACGAGCAGTACTTC,TRBJ2-7,NA,NA,TRBV6-2/TRBV6-3
CASSPGTGIFYEQYF,TGTGCCAGCAGCCCCGGGACAGGGATTTTTTACGAGCAGTACTTC,TRBJ2-7,NA,TRBD1,TRBV7-9
CASSQVPSSKNEQYF,TGCGCCAGCAGCCAAGTTCCTAGCAGTAAGAACGAGCAGTACTTC,TRBJ2-7,NA,NA,TRBV4-1